This TCR beta chain was sequenced in a study of post-analysis software for immune sequencing data. In the study overall: Progressive-relapsing, secondary progressive and relapsing-remitting multiple sclerosis were among the disease courses included. Whole-study findings and limits: Compared against controls, patients with multiple sclerosis displayed significantly lower normalized Chao1 diversity. Relative to controls, patients had 5 or 6 TRBV segments at higher frequency, with TRBV5-6, TRBV5-1 and TRBV20-1 among these. The F measure placed samples prepared in the same batch into strongly shared clusters.

This clonotype was recorded many times. Its antigen is unknown. Incorporated into the TCR beta cDNA libraries were unique molecular identifiers, which served to reduce PCR and sequencing biases. T cells numbering roughly 1 to 10 million gave rise to 450,000 to 550,000 cDNA molecules. One entry per CDR3 protein results from TCRdb running MiXCR on the PCR reads. Of some 690,000 distinct CDR3 sequences listed, 30% are singletons. The CDR3 has 11 amino acids. Trimming removed 5 bases from V and 7 bases from J, with 12 bases in between. CDR1 is SQVTM and CDR2 is ANQGSEA in the germline V gene. The chain is built from TRBV29-1 and TRBJ2-7; D is unresolved. The sample was blood. This clonotype was obtained from a girl between 10 and 17 years old with multiple sclerosis. CDR3 in amino acids: CSVQSSWEQYF. The CDR3 DNA reads TGCAGCGTTCAGTCCTCTTGGGAGCAGTACTTC.